Shown below are 24 T cell receptor beta chains from a single sample sequenced in a study of Ad26.COV2.S vaccination and SARS-CoV-2 variants. Data came from immunoSEQ multiplex PCR; TCRdb stores just in-frame clones and leaves some out. The table has 350,000 to 500,000 clones, more than 80% seen once. Treatment noted: some 19 received Ad26.COV2.S at low or high dose, single or two shots; several received placebo; per-sample allocation not given. It was on day 63 after the first vaccine or placebo injection that samples were taken. The specimen was peripheral blood, collected in a trial of Ad26.COV2.S vaccine versus placebo. These TCRs come from a person aged 18 to 59 who received the Ad26.COV2.S COVID-19 vaccine or a placebo.

This clone was seen more than once but under ten times. The chain recombines TRBV19 with TRBJ2-1; D might be TRBD2 (5 bases). In germline, CDR1 is LNHDA, CDR2 SQIVND (reference sequence). CDR3 size: 14 residues. V was trimmed by 7 bases and J by 0 bases, leaving 10 bases between them. The CDR3 here is CASNLAGSYNEQFF. The CDR3 bases are TGTGCCAGTAATCTCGCGGGCTCCTACAATGAGCAGTTCTTC.

Only one count was recorded for this clone. This chain connects TRBV6-5 to TRBJ1-2; the D is unclear. CDR1 is MNHEY and CDR2 is SVGAGI in the germline V gene. Trimming pared 3 bases from V and 0 bases from J, leaving 11 bases between. The CDR3 has 15 amino acids. CDR3 amino acids: CASSYTQIANYGYTF. DNA of the CDR3: TGTGCCAGCAGTTATACGCAGATAGCTAACTATGGCTACACCTTC.

This clone turned up a few times. The genes are TRBV7-2 and TRBJ2-7; D is unclear. With 1 base removed from V and 3 bases from J, the gap between germline ends came to 10 bases. CDR3 length: 14 amino acids. Germline assignment: CDR1 SGHTA and CDR2 FQGNSA. CDR3 protein: CASSLDGRGYEQYF. CDR3 coding DNA: TGTGCCAGCAGCTTAGACGGGCGCGGCTACGAGCAGTACTTC.

The genes are TRBV11-2 and TRBJ1-3; D is ambiguous. V was pared by 5 bases and J by 2 bases, with 13 bases between. This CDR3 region has 15 residues. Germline values: CDR1 SGHAT, CDR2 FQNNGV. The CDR3 spells CASSPLRAAGNTIYF. The CDR3 DNA follows: TGTGCCAGCAGCCCCCTCCGGGCTGCTGGAAACACCATATATTTT.

The rearrangement links TRBV6-2 or TRBV6-3 to TRBJ2-1; 12 bases agree with TRBD2. Germline V gives CDR1 MNHEY, CDR2 SVGEGT. The length of the CDR3 is 21 residues. V shed 3 bases and J 5 bases; nucleotides not matched to a gene: 20. CDR3 amino acids: CASSYNRRTRLAGAQNNEQFF. Written as DNA, the CDR3 is TGTGCCAGCAGTTATAACCGGCGGACCAGACTAGCGGGAGCCCAAAACAATGAGCAGTTCTTC.

The V call is TRBV11-2, the J call TRBJ2-6, with D unclear. V was cut by 4 bases and J by 3 bases, with 16 bases left in between. Per the germline V gene, CDR1 is SGHAT and CDR2 is FQNNGV. The CDR3 is 17 residues long. The DNA for the CDR3 is TGTGCCAGCAGCTCTCACGGCGGCAGAGATGGGGCCAACGTCCTGACTTTC. It yields the protein CASSSHGGRDGANVLTF. The full variable domain, in which reference TRBV11-2 and TRBJ2-6 provide the parts outside the CDR3, is EAGVAQSPRYKIIEKRQSVAFWCNPISGHATLYWYQQILGQGPKLLIQFQNNGVVDDSQLPKDRFSAERLKGVDSTLKIQPAKLEDSAVYLCASSSHGGRDGANVLTFGAGSRLTVL.

This clone was counted a single time. For the CDR3, the DNA is TGTGCCAGCTCACCTGCAGGGAGGAGCTCCTACGAGCAGTACTTC. Protein sequence: CASSPAGRSSYEQYF. V gene TRBV18 combines with J gene TRBJ2-7; D perhaps matches TRBD2 (6 bases). The germline V gene has CDR1 KGHSH and CDR2 LQKENI. V was pared by 3 bases and J by 0 bases, with 12 bases between. CDR3 length: 15 amino acids.

This chain links TRBV2 with TRBJ1-5; TRBD1 matches at 10 bases. Per the germline V gene, CDR1 is SNHLY and CDR2 is FYNNEI. Unmatched junction bases numbered 8, after V lost 6 bases and J lost 6 bases. There are 15 residues in the CDR3. CDR3 in amino acids: CASRTGTGDRQPQHF. The CDR3 bases are TGTGCCAGCAGAACCGGGACAGGGGATCGTCAGCCCCAGCATTTT.

The chain carries TRBV4-1 and TRBJ2-1; D perhaps matches TRBD2 (6 bases). CDR1 and CDR2 (germline): MGHRA, YSYEKL. The germline V and J ends were trimmed by 3 bases and 6 bases, with 9 bases remaining between them. The CDR3 length is 13 residues. The CDR3 here is CASSHAGSNEQFF. CDR3 DNA sequence: TGCGCCAGCAGCCATGCGGGGTCCAATGAGCAGTTCTTC.

As regards this clone: This likely reflects a read error, since a far larger clone is one base away. The same CDR3 is also encoded by other DNA sequences in this sample. This sequence joins TRBV5-6 and TRBJ2-7; D is unresolved. Trimming cost V 2 bases and J 0 bases, with 0 bases left between them. This CDR3 has 11 residues. CDR1 is SGHDT, CDR2 YYEEEE, per germline. The CDR3 DNA is TGTGCCAGCAGCTTCTCCTACGAGCAGTACTTC. This gives the protein CASSFSYEQYF.

This chain connects TRBV28 to TRBJ2-7, with D hard to call. Germline values: CDR1 MDHEN, CDR2 SYDVKM. The CDR3 is 14 amino acids. Trimming removed 6 bases from V and 0 bases from J, with 12 bases in between. CDR3 sequence: CASSLSLGSYEQYF. CDR3 in DNA: TGTGCCAGCAGCCTCTCTCTGGGCTCCTACGAGCAGTACTTC.

The rearrangement links TRBV11-2 to TRBJ1-2, with D possibly being TRBD1 (5 bases). V shed 5 bases and J shed 1 base, with 17 bases lying between them. This CDR3 spans 16 amino acids. Germline V gene lookup returns CDR1 SGHAT and CDR2 FQNNGV. This chain's CDR3 is CASSQRSGPGNYGYTF. CDR3 DNA: TGTGCCAGCAGCCAAAGATCGGGGCCGGGTAACTATGGCTACACCTTC.

The chain couples TRBV7-9 to TRBJ2-7, with 8 bases aligning to TRBD1. This CDR3 is built from 14 residues. The V gene end was trimmed by 6 bases and the J gene end by 3 bases; junction bases not matched to a gene: 7. Germline values: CDR1 SEHNR, CDR2 FQNEAQ (reference sequence). The CDR3 sequence is CASRPRQGNYEQYF. CDR3 bases: TGTGCCAGCAGACCCAGACAGGGGAACTACGAGCAGTACTTC.

The V and J genes are TRBV27 and TRBJ1-1; D not certain. V was trimmed by 2 bases and J by 5 bases, leaving 9 bases between them. The V gene's germline CDR1 is MNHEY and CDR2 SMNVEV (reference sequence). This CDR3 spans 13 amino acids. DNA of the CDR3: TGTGCCAGCAGTTTAAAGGGTAGGACTGAAGCTTTCTTT. Translated: CASSLKGRTEAFF.

V gene TRBV6-2 or TRBV6-3 combines with J gene TRBJ2-1; 11 nucleotides match TRBD2. The germline CDR1 and CDR2 sequences are MNHEY and SVGEGT. Trimming at V came to 5 bases and at J to 10 bases, leaving 13 bases not matched to a gene. This CDR3 has 16 amino acids. CDR3 DNA sequence: TGTGCCAGCAGTACCCGACTAGCGGGGATTAAGGAGGAGCAGTTCTTC. Translated: CASSTRLAGIKEEQFF.

This clone is a singleton in its sample. Here the CDR3 reads CASSLIQGGYGADTQYF. In DNA form, the CDR3 reads TGTGCCAGCAGTTTAATCCAAGGGGGCTATGGGGCAGATACGCAGTATTTT. The chain carries TRBV28 and TRBJ2-3; 7 nucleotides line up with TRBD1. The CDR3 extends over 17 amino acids. Germline CDR1 and CDR2: MDHEN and SYDVKM. V lost 2 bases to trimming and J lost 4 bases; unmatched junction nucleotides: 12.

The chain combines TRBV5-6 with TRBJ2-3; 7 bases agree with TRBD2. With 3 bases clipped from V and 5 bases from J, the junction kept 9 bases outside the gene matches. CDR1 is SGHDT and CDR2 is YYEEEE in the germline V gene. The CDR3 has 15 residues. Here the CDR3 DNA reads TGTGCCAGCAGCTGGGACTATGGGAGGGGAGATACGCAGTATTTT. Residues: CASSWDYGRGDTQYF.

J is TRBJ1-1 and V is TRBV14, with a tentative D call TRBD1 (5 bases). The CDR3 covers 14 residues. V was cut by 2 bases and J by 1 base, with 8 bases left in between. Germline V lookup: CDR1 SGHDN, CDR2 FVKESK. CDR3 DNA: TGTGCCAGCAGCCAATGGCAGGGGAACACTGAAGCTTTCTTT. Protein sequence: CASSQWQGNTEAFF.

The chain links TRBV18 to TRBJ2-1; 8 nucleotides agree with TRBD2. CDR1 is KGHSH, CDR2 LQKENI, per germline. CDR3 length: 14 amino acids. V trimming: 1 base; J trimming: 9 bases; junction bases outside the gene matches: 5. CDR3 sequence: CASSPRAGLGEQFF. CDR3 DNA: TGTGCCAGCTCACCACGAGCGGGACTAGGTGAGCAGTTCTTC.

The chain uses TRBV29-1 and TRBJ2-7; 7 positions match TRBD1. V shed 7 bases, J shed 0 bases, and the junction held 3 bases outside the gene matches. CDR1 is SQVTM and CDR2 is ANQGSEA in the germline V gene. The CDR3 length is 12 residues. The CDR3 DNA is TGCAGCGCCACAGGGGACTCCTACGAGCAGTACTTC. Its translation is CSATGDSYEQYF.

The gene calls are TRBV6-5 and TRBJ1-6; TRBD1 matches 11 bases. Germline V gene data show CDR1 as MNHEY and CDR2 as SVGAGI. Trimming at V came to 2 bases and at J to 7 bases, leaving 4 bases not matched to a gene. The CDR3 is 16 residues long. The CDR3 sequence: CASSYGQGAWNSPLHF. CDR3 nucleotide sequence: TGTGCCAGCAGTTACGGACAGGGGGCTTGGAATTCACCCCTCCACTTT.

The chain joins TRBV5-1 to TRBJ2-5; TRBD2 is a possible D gene (5 bases). The germline V and J ends were trimmed by 2 bases and 7 bases, with 21 bases remaining between them. Germline V gene lookup returns CDR1 SGHRS and CDR2 YFSETQ. The CDR3 covers 16 residues. Written as DNA, the CDR3 is TGCGCCAGCAGCTTATTTAGTGAGGGAGTATCCGGGACCCAGTACTTC. It codes for CASSLFSEGVSGTQYF.

CDR3 region: CASSGRGSGYEQYF. In DNA, the CDR3 is TGCGCCAGCAGTGGTCGAGGGAGTGGGTACGAGCAGTACTTC. J is TRBJ2-7 and V is TRBV10-2; a weak D match, TRBD2 (5 bases). The CDR3 is 14 amino acids. Germline CDR1 reads WSHSY; CDR2 reads SAAADI. Trimming took 4 bases from V and 4 from J, leaving 14 bases between them.

The chain links TRBV4-3 to TRBJ2-2; D not resolved. V lost 1 base, J lost 8 bases, and 5 bases lay in between. The CDR3 has 12 residues. Germline CDR1 reads LGHNA; CDR2 reads YSLEER. The CDR3 loop reads CASSQVIGELFF. As DNA, the CDR3 is TGCGCCAGCAGCCAAGTGATAGGGGAGCTGTTTTTT.